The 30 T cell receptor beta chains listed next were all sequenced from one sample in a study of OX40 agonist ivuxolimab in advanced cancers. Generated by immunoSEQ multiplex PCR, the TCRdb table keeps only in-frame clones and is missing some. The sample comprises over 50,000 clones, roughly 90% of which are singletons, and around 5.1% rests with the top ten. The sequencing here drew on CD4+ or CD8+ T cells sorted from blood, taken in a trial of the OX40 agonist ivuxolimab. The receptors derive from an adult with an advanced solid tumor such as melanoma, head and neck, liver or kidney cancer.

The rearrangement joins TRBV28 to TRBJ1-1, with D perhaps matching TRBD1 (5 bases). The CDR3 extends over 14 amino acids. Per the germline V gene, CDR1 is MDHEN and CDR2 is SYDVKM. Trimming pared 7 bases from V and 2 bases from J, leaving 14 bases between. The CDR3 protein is CASTLSRGNTEAFF. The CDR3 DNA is TGTGCCAGCACCTTAAGTAGGGGAAACACTGAAGCTTTCTTT.

The CDR3 DNA reads as TGCGCCAGCAGTGAAGGAGGGGGCGCGAGCAATCAGCCCCAGCATTTT. Translating gives CASSEGGGASNQPQHF. The chain is built from TRBV10-2 and TRBJ1-5; 7 nucleotides line up with TRBD1. CDR3 length equals 16 residues. V lost 3 bases and J lost 1; bases outside the gene matches: 6. Germline CDR1 is WSHSY and CDR2 is SAAADI.

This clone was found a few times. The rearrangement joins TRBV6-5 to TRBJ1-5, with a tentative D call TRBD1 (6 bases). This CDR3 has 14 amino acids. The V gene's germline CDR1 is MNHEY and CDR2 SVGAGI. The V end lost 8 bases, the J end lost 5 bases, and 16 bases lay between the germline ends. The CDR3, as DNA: TGTGCCAGCCGTCGAACAGGGAGCCATCAGCCCCAGCATTTT. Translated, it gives CASRRTGSHQPQHF.

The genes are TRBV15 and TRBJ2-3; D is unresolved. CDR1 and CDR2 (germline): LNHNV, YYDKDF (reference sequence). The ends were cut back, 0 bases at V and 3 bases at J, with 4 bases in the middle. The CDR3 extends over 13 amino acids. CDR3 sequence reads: CATSRENTDTQYF. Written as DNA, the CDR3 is TGTGCCACCAGCAGAGAAAATACAGATACGCAGTATTTT.

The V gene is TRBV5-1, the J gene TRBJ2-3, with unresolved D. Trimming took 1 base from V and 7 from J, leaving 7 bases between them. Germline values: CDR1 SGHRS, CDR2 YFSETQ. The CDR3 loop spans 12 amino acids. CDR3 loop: CASSLPSNTQYF. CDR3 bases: TGCGCCAGCAGCTTGCCCTCGAATACGCAGTATTTT.

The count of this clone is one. The CDR3 here is CAWSVRGLIEYEQYF. The DNA of the CDR3 is TGTGCCTGGAGTGTCAGGGGGCTAATCGAATACGAGCAGTACTTC. V gene TRBV30 combines with J gene TRBJ2-7, with 8 bases that match TRBD1. Germline V lookup: CDR1 GTSNPN, CDR2 SVGIG (reference sequence). This CDR3 region has 15 residues. The trim removed 0 bases at V and 4 bases at J, leaving 8 bases unmatched.

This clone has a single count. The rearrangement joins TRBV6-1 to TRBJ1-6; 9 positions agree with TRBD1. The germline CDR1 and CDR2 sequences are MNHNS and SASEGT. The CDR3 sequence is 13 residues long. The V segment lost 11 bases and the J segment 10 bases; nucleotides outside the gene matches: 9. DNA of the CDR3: TGTGCCGGGGGGGGACAGGGCCAATCACCCCTCCACTTT. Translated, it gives CAGGGQGQSPLHF.

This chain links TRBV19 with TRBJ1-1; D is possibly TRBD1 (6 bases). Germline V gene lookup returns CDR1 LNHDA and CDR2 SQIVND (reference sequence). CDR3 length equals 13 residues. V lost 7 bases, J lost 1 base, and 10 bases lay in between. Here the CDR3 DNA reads TGTGCCAGTAACTCACAGGGGAACACTGAAGCTTTCTTT. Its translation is CASNSQGNTEAFF.

CDR3 DNA sequence: TGTGCCAGTAAATTTTCCCGGGGGCCCTCTGGAAACACCATATATTTT. Its translation is CASKFSRGPSGNTIYF. The rearrangement joins TRBV19 to TRBJ1-3; D is possibly TRBD1 (6 bases). Germline loops: CDR1 LNHDA, CDR2 SQIVND (reference sequence). CDR3 length equals 16 residues. Trimming shortened V by 7 bases and J by 0 bases, and 16 bases separated the two germline ends.

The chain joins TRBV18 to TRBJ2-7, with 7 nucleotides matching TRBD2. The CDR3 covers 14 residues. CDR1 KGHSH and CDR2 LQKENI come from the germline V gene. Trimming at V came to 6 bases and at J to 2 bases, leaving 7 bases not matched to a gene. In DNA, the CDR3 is TGTGCCAGCTCCCCTCAAGCGGGGCCCTACGAGCAGTACTTC. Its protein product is CASSPQAGPYEQYF. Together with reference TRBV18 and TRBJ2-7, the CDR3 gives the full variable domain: NAGVMQNPRHLVRRRGQEARLRCSPMKGHSHVYWYRQLPEEGLKFMVYLQKENIIDESGMPKERFSAEFPKEGPSILRIQQVVRGDSAAYFCASSPQAGPYEQYFGPGTRLTVT.

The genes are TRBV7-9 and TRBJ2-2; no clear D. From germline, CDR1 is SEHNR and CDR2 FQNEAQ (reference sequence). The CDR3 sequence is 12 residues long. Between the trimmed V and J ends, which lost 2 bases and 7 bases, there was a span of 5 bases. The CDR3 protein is CASSLLIGELFF. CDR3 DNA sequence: TGTGCCAGCAGCTTACTGATCGGGGAGCTGTTTTTT.

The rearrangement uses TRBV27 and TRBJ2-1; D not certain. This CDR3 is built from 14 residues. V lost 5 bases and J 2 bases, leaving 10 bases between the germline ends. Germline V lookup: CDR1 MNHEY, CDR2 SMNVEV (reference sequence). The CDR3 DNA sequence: TGTGCCAGCAGTATTATCTATCCCTACAATGAGCAGTTCTTC. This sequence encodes CASSIIYPYNEQFF.

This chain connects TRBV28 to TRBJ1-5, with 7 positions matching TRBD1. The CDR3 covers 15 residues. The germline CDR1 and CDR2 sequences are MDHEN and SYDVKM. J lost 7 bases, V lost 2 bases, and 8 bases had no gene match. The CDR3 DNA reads TGTGCCAGCAGTTTACTGACAGGGAACGAACAGCCCCAGCATTTT. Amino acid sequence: CASSLLTGNEQPQHF.

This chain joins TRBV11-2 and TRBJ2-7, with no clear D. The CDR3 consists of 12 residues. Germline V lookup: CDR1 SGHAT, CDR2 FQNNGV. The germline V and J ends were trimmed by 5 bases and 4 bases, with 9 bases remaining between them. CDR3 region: CASSKSSYEQYF. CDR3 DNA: TGTGCCAGCAGCAAGTCTTCGTACGAGCAGTACTTC.

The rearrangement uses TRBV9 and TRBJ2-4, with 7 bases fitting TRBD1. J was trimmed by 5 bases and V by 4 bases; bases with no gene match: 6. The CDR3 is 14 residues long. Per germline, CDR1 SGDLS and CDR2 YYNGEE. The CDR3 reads CASSPRTGENIQYF. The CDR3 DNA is TGTGCCAGCAGCCCCAGGACAGGCGAAAACATTCAGTACTTC.

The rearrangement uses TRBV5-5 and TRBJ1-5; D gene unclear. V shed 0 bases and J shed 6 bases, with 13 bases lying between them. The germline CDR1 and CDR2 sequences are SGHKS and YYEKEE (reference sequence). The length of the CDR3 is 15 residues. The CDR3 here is CASSLGPESVQPQHF. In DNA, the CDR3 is TGTGCCAGCAGCTTGGGGCCGGAGTCCGTTCAGCCCCAGCATTTT. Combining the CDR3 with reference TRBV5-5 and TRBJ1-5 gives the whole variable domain DAGVTQSPTHLIKTRGQQVTLRCSPISGHKSVSWYQQVLGQGPQFIFQYYEKEERGRGNFPDRFSARQFPNYSSELNVNALLLGDSALYLCASSLGPESVQPQHFGDGTRLSIL.

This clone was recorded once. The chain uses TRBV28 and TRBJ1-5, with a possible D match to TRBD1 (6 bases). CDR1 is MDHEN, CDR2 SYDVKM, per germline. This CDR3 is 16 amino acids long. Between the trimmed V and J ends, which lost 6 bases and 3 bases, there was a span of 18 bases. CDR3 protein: CASSPTGFRFNQPQHF. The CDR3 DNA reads TGTGCCAGCAGCCCCACAGGGTTTCGCTTCAATCAGCCCCAGCATTTT.

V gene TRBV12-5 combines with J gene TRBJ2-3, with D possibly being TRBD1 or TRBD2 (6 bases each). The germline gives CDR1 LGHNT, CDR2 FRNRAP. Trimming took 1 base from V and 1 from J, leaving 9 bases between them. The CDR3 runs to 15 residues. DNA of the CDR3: TGTGCTAGTGGTTTGGGGGGGGCCGGCACAGATACGCAGTATTTT. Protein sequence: CASGLGGAGTDTQYF.

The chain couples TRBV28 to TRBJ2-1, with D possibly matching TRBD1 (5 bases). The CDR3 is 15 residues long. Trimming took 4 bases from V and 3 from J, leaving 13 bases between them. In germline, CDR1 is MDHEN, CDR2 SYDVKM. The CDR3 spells CASSSTRQNYNEQFF. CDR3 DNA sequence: TGTGCCAGCAGTTCGACGAGACAGAACTACAATGAGCAGTTCTTC.

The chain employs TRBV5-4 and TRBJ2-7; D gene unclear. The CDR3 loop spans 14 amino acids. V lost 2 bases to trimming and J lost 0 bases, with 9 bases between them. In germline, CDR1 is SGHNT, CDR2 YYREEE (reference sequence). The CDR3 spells CASSFRQSSYEQYF. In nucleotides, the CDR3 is TGTGCCAGCAGCTTCAGGCAGAGCTCCTACGAGCAGTACTTC.

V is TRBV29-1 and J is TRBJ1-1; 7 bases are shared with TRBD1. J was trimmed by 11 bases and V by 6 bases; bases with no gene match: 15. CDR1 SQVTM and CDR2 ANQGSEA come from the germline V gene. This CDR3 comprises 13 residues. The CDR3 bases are TGCAGCGTCTCCGACAGGGCCGTAGGGAGTGCTTTCTTT. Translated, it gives CSVSDRAVGSAFF.

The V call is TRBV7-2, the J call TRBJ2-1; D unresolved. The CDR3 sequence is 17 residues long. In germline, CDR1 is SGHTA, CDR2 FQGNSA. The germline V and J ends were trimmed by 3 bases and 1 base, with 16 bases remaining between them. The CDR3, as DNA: TGTGCCAGCAGCTTTCTCCCCTTGAGCGAATCCTACAATGAGCAGTTCTTC. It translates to CASSFLPLSESYNEQFF.

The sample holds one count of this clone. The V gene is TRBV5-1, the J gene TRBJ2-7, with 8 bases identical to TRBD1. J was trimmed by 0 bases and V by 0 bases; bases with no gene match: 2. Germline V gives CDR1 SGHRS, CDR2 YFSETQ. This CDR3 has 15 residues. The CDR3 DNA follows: TGCGCCAGCAGCTTGGGGCAGGGGGCCTCCTACGAGCAGTACTTC. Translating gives CASSLGQGASYEQYF.

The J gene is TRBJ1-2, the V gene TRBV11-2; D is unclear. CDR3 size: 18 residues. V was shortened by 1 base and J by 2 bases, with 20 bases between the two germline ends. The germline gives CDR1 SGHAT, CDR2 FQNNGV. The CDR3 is CASSLGGLLWPRNYGYTF. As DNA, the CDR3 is TGTGCCAGCAGCTTAGGGGGTTTGTTATGGCCGAGAAACTATGGCTACACCTTC.

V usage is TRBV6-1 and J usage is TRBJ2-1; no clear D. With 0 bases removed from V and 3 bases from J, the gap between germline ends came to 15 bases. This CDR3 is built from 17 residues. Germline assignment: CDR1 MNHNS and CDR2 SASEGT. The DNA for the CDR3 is TGTGCCAGCAGTGAAGCGGGGTTATCAAACTTCTACAATGAGCAGTTCTTC. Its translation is CASSEAGLSNFYNEQFF.

CDR3 nucleotide sequence: TGTGCCAGCAGCTTCAGAAGCGGCGGGGGGTTTTCTGAGCAGTACTTC. Amino acids: CASSFRSGGGFSEQYF. The chain combines TRBV5-5 with TRBJ2-7; 8 bases agree with TRBD2. The CDR3 sequence is 16 residues long. V was clipped by 2 bases and J by 7 bases; unmatched bases: 14. The germline CDR1 and CDR2 sequences are SGHKS and YYEKEE (reference sequence).

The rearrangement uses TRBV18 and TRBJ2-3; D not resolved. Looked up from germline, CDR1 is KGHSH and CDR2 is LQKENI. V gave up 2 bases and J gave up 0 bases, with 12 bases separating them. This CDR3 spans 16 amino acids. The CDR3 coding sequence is TGTGCCAGCTCACCAGGGATCGGAGTTAGCACAGATACGCAGTATTTT. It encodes CASSPGIGVSTDTQYF.

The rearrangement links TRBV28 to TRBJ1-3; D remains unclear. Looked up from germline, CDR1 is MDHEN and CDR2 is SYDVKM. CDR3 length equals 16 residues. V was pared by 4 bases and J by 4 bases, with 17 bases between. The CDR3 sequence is CASSSLGREKGNTIYF. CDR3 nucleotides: TGTGCCAGCAGTTCCCTAGGGAGGGAGAAAGGAAACACCATATATTTT.

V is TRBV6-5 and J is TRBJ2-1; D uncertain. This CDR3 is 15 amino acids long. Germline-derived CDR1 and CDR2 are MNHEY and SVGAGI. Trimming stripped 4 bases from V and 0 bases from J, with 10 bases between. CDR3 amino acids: CASSLAAASYNEQFF. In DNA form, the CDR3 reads TGTGCCAGCAGTTTAGCAGCCGCCTCCTACAATGAGCAGTTCTTC.

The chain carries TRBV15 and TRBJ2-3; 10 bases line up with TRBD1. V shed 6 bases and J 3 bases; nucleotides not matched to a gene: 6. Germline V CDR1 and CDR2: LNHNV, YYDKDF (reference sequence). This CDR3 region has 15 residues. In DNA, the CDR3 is TGTGCCACCAGTCCCGGGACAGGGGATACAGATACGCAGTATTTT. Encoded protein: CATSPGTGDTDTQYF.